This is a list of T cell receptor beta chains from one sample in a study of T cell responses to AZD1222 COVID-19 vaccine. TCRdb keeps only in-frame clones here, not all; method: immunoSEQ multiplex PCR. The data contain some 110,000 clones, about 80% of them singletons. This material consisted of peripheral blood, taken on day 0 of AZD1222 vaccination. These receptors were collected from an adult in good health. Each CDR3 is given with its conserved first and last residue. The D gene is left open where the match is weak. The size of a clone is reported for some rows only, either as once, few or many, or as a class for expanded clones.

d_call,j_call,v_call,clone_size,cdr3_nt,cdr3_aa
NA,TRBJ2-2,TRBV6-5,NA,TGTGCCAGCAGTCACTCCCGGGGGGGGGAGCTGTTTTTT,CASSHSRGGELFF
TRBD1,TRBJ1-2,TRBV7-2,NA,TGTGCCAGCAGCCCCAACAGGGGATATGGCTACACCTTC,CASSPNRGYGYTF
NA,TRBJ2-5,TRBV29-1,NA,TGCAGCGTCGAGACGTCGGAGACCCAGTACTTC,CSVETSETQYF
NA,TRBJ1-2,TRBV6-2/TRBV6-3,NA,TGTGCCAGCAGTTACTCCCCCCAGGTTGGCTACACCTTC,CASSYSPQVGYTF
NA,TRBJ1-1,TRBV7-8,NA,TGTGCCAGCAGTACCGGGACGGATACTCACCGGGCTTTCTTT,CASSTGTDTHRAFF
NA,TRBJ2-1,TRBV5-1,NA,TGCGCCAGCAGCTTGGGGACAGGCGGGGATGAGCAGTTCTTC,CASSLGTGGDEQFF
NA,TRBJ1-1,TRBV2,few,TGTGCCAGCAATTTTGGGGGTAACACTGAAGCTTTCTTT,CASNFGGNTEAFF
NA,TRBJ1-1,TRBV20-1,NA,TGCAGTGCCTCCGGGACGAGAGCTTTCTTT,CSASGTRAFF
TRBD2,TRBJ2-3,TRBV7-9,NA,TGTGCCAGCAGCTCCGTTCTTGCGGGGGGCACAGATACGCAGTATTTT,CASSSVLAGGTDTQYF
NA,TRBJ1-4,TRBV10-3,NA,TGTGCCATCAGTGACCTGGACATGCCTGAAAAACTGTTTTTT,CAISDLDMPEKLFF
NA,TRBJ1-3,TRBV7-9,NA,TGTGCCAGCAGCTCTCGGGGGTTCGGGAACACCATATATTTT,CASSSRGFGNTIYF
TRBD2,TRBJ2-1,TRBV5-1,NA,TGCGCCAGCAGCGCCGGGACTAGCGGGAATGAGCAGTTCTTC,CASSAGTSGNEQFF
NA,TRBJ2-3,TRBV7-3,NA,TGTGCCAGCAGCGATCAGGGTTCGGGAACAGATACGCAGTATTTT,CASSDQGSGTDTQYF
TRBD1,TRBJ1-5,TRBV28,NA,TGTGCCAGCAGCGGGGGGACAGCGCAGGATCAGCCCCAGCATTTT,CASSGGTAQDQPQHF
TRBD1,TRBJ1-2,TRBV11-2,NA,TGTGCCAGCAGCTTACAACAGGGGGGCTACACCTTC,CASSLQQGGYTF
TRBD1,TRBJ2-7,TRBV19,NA,TGTGCCAGTAGTTCCCTGGGGACAGGGGGCTACGAGCAGTACTTC,CASSSLGTGGYEQYF
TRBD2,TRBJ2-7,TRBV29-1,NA,TGCAGCGTTTTTTCGGGGGGTGATTCCTACGAGCAGTACTTC,CSVFSGGDSYEQYF
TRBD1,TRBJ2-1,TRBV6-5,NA,TGTGCCAGCAGCGACGACAGGGCGTCGGGCGATGAGCAGTTCTTC,CASSDDRASGDEQFF
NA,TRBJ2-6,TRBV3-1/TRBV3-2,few,TGTGCCAGCAGCCGCGGCCGGGCCGACTCTGGGGCCAACGTCCTGACTTTC,CASSRGRADSGANVLTF
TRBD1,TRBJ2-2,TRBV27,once,TGTGCCAGCAGTTTACGGGCAGGGGGGAACACCGGGGAGCTGTTTTTT,CASSLRAGGNTGELFF
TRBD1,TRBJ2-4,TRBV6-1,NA,TGTGCCAGCAGTGAGACAGGGGTTGCCAAAAACATTCAGTACTTC,CASSETGVAKNIQYF
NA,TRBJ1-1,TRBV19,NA,TGTGCCAGTAGTGGGGGGGACTTCTCTACTGAAGCTTTCTTT,CASSGGDFSTEAFF
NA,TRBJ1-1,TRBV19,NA,TGTGCCAGTAGTCGGCGGACTGAAGCTTTCTTT,CASSRRTEAFF
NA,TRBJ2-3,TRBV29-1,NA,TGCAGCGTTGAAAGCGGGAGCACAGATACGCAGTATTTT,CSVESGSTDTQYF
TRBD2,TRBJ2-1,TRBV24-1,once,TGTGCCACCAGTGATTTGCCAGCGGGGGGAACTTACAATGAGCAGTTCTTC,CATSDLPAGGTYNEQFF
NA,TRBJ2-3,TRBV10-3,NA,TGTGCCATCAGTGGACAGATTTCTAGCACAGATACGCAGTATTTT,CAISGQISSTDTQYF
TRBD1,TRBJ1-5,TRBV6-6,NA,TGTGCCAGCAGTCCAGGACAGGGGGCTTATAGCAATCAGCCCCAGCATTTT,CASSPGQGAYSNQPQHF
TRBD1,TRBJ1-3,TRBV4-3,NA,TGCGCCAGCAGCCAAGTTTCCCTCGCGGGACAGTACACCCACTCTGGAAACACCATATATTTT,CASSQVSLAGQYTHSGNTIYF
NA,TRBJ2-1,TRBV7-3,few,TGTGCCAGCAGCCTCCGGGCTTACAATGAGCAGTTCTTC,CASSLRAYNEQFF